These 2 T cell receptor beta chains came from one sample sequenced in a study of blood T cell repertoires in COVID-19. Assay: immunoSEQ multiplex PCR; the TCRdb copy retains only in-frame clones and omits some. The sample lists 60,000 to 85,000 clones, about 80% occurring once. Sequences were obtained from peripheral blood. These receptor sequences come from a human donor in a cohort sampled during active COVID-19.

V usage is TRBV5-1 and J usage is TRBJ2-7, with 10 positions matching TRBD1. CDR1 and CDR2 from the germline V gene are SGHRS and YFSETQ. V shed 0 bases and J 0 bases; nucleotides not matched to a gene: 0. The CDR3 runs 15 residues. CDR3 nucleotides: TGCGCCAGCAGCTTGGGGACAGGGGGCTCCTACGAGCAGTACGTC. It codes for CASSLGTGGSYEQYV.

This clone came up a few times. The CDR3 DNA reads as TGCGCCAGCAGCCAAGATAGAGGGGGCAAGGGGGAGACCCAGTACTTC. Its protein product is CASSQDRGGKGETQYF. The chain joins TRBV4-1 to TRBJ2-5; 7 nucleotides agree with TRBD1. The V and J ends lost 0 bases and 5 bases, in that order; junction bases with no gene match: 9. This CDR3 is 16 amino acids long. CDR1 MGHRA and CDR2 YSYEKL come from the germline V gene.